This T cell receptor (beta chain) was documented in a study of blood T cell repertoires in COVID-19. At the level of the study: Acute and convalescent COVID-19 samples came from the United States, Italy and Spain.

This table comes from immunoSEQ multiplex PCR, and its TCRdb copy is limited to in-frame clones, with some not included. The profile shows 150,000 or so clones, about nine tenths of them singletons. The participants were between roughly 18 and 89 years old and came from about two dozen US areas. Trimming removed 3 bases at V and 7 bases at J, with 17 bases between. This CDR3 has 14 amino acids. CDR1 and CDR2 from the germline V gene are SGHRS and YFSETQ. The chain couples TRBV5-1 to TRBJ2-7, with D perhaps matching TRBD1 (7 bases). The sample was PBMCs or T cells enriched from blood (not recorded which). The receptor was isolated from a woman aged 35 to 49 who had been exposed to COVID-19. In nucleotides, the CDR3 is TGCGCCAGCAGCTACCAGGGGGGCCGGGGAGAGCAGTACTTC. This translates into CASSYQGGRGEQYF.